This record looks at one TCR beta chain sequence and its context. Its binding antigen is unknown. Nothing much larger sits one base from this clone, and base qualities are not available. This record comes from a study of shared clonotypes between healthy human individuals (dated by TCRdb to the early 2020s). A note on the overall study: The cohort comprised two women and a few men aged 18 to 49 years. Different laboratories and diverse techniques were used to prepare libraries and sequence TCR repertoires, to increase sequencing depth and limit assay-specific biases. For each donor, CD4 naive and CD4 memory were each run on three plates, CD8 naive on two plates, and CD8 memory on one plate. Leukapheresis yielded between about 0.85 and 10 billion PBMCs per donor. To estimate repertoire size and how much clonotypes are shared between individuals, the study performed deep sequencing of blood TCR repertoires from about five healthy adults.

The donors were healthy, HIV-negative adults who had no recently reported acute infections or vaccinations. Every donor was a Caucasian adult residing in Nashville, Tennessee, USA. CD4+ T cells were enriched by magnetic negative selection; naive cells were then positively selected on CD45RA, and the negative fraction formed the memory subset. Blood was collected by leukapheresis, and PBMCs were isolated by Ficoll-Histopaque density gradient centrifugation and then cryopreserved in liquid nitrogen vapor phase. Analytical flow cytometry was used to check the purity and quantity of each magnetically sorted T cell population. From each sorted fraction, genomic DNA was isolated and quantified by UV absorbance on a Nanodrop 2000c. TCR CDR3 regions were amplified from genomic DNA by multiplex PCR using the deep immunoSEQ assay. Extracted genomic DNA from each cell subset was distributed evenly across all wells of several immunoSEQ 96-well plates, and each plate was treated as a replicate. Each replicate PCR for sorted subsets received roughly 0.2 ug genomic DNA, equal to 30,000 or so T cell genomes. Purified libraries were quantified with a Qubit 3.0 fluorometer, sized on a Bioanalyzer 2100, and re-quantified with the KAPA Library Quantification kit. Every immunoSEQ 96-well plate was sequenced on a separate single-read 150-cycle Illumina NextSeq 550 flow cell. Concerning the study's data processing: Because the immunoSEQ output included only junctional sequences and no quality scores, the filtering could not be the same as the filtering used for full-length reads. To assign V/J genes and CDR3, sequences were annotated against IMGT germline references using PyIR, a Python wrapper for IgBLAST v1.9. Reads with weak V/J assignments (E-value above 1e-6), missing CDR3, stop codons, out-of-frame junctions, or ambiguous translated residues were removed. V3J clonotypes were defined as sequences sharing an identical inferred V gene, J gene, and CDR3 amino acid sequence. To compute the percentage overlap between repertoires, the number of shared unique clonotypes was divided by the size of the smaller repertoire. Richness of each repertoire was evaluated using RTK rarefaction, the Chao1 estimator, and Recon v2.1 estimates of unobserved clonotypes. For all TCRbeta clonotypes obtained by the gDNA method from a few donors, generation probabilities were computed with OLGA. TCRdb obtained this table from immuneACCESS and retained in-frame rearrangements with V and J assigned. These tables miss some clones; where compared with another copy, unresolved V genes account for less than half of the shortfall, and the remainder is unexplained. V and J calls and clone size are given by that table; D and trimming were obtained from the DNA. Present in this sample are fewer than 1.4 million clones, around three quarters of which were seen just once. Around 0.61% of the sample goes to the ten largest clones.

Paper-wide results and their limitations: Compared with non-shared clonotypes, the clonotypes found in all four sorted-subset donors had higher generation probabilities. Pairwise subsampling indicated that sequencing depth was expected to affect the degree of clonotype sharing among donors. Sampling was limited to blood, and TCR repertoires in tissue likely differ from TCR repertoires in blood. Larger estimated clonotype richness was generally found for naive subsets than for memory subsets. Even with the large sequencing depth, rarefaction of the sorted-subset datasets indicated that sequencing was incomplete. Across a few donors, around 5.4% of naive CD4, 3.5% of naive CD8, around 2.5% of memory CD4, and roughly 0.4% of memory CD8 clonotypes were shared. Because the study included only a small number of donors, the genetic and exposure-history diversity represented was limited.

The specimen sequenced was memory CD4+ T cells from PBMCs. The meaning of the sample's cell subset or site label: CD45RA-negative fraction. The sequence was obtained from a man between 18 and 29 years old in good health. Some clones in this sample may be carry-over from other donors' samples.

Here the CDR3 is given as CASSFRRYEQYF. The nucleotide sequence is TGTGCCAGCAGTTTTCGTCGCTACGAGCAGTACTTC. The receptor chain draws on TRBV28 and TRBJ2-7; the D gene cannot be named for sure. The germline V gene encodes CDR1 MDHEN and CDR2 SYDVKM. V loses 3 bases of germline sequence and J loses 3 bases, and the interval between the two ends is 6 bases. Reading from cysteine to phenylalanine, the CDR3 counts 12 amino acids. Just CDR3 DNA is preserved here, 36 bases in frame from base 1.